The rows below give T cell receptor beta chains drawn from one sample of a study of blood T cells in healthy people across ages. TCRdb ran MiXCR on the 5' RACE reads and lists one entry per CDR3 protein. Among over 1,500,000 distinct CDR3 sequences listed, around half were seen once. What was sequenced was blood. These TCRs come from a middle-aged woman in good health. The CDR3 runs from the conserved cysteine through the conserved F or W. A D gene is named only where the DNA matches it firmly. Size is stated for part of the rows, as once, few or many counts, or as a class when the clone is expanded.

D | J | size | V | DNA | CDR3
- | TRBJ2-5 | few | TRBV20-1 | TGCAGTGCTAGCGATAGGTTGCAGACCCAGTACTTC | CSASDRLQTQYF
TRBD1 | TRBJ2-3 | - | TRBV6-5 | TGTGCCTGCGCTAGGGGGCTATGGGGGACAGATACGCAGTATTTT | CACARGLWGTDTQYF
- | TRBJ2-6 | - | TRBV3-1 | TGTGCCAGCAGCCAAGTGGGACAAAGACCCTCTGGGGCCAACGTCCTGACTTTC | CASSQVGQRPSGANVLTF
- | TRBJ2-1 | few | TRBV10-3 | TGTGCCATCAGTGAGGGGACTGTAGGTCTTAGCTCCTACAATGAGCAGTTCTTC | CAISEGTVGLSSYNEQFF
- | TRBJ2-7 | many | TRBV5-5 | TGCGCCAGCAGCCTGAGCACAGGGTCCTACGAGCAGTACTTC | CASSLSTGSYEQYF
TRBD1 | TRBJ2-1 | - | TRBV9 | TGTGCCAGCAGCGTAGACGAAGGGGGCCGGGACAATGAGCAGTTCTTC | CASSVDEGGRDNEQFF
- | TRBJ1-5 | many | TRBV6-5 | TGTGCCAGCGGAAATCAGCCCCAGCATTTT | CASGNQPQHF
- | TRBJ2-1 | - | TRBV16 | TGTGCCAGCAGCCAATCAGGGCGCAATGAGCAGTTCTTC | CASSQSGRNEQFF
- | TRBJ2-3 | - | TRBV7-3 | TGTGCCAGCAGCCCCCTGAAACTGGTTGAAGATACGCAGTATTTT | CASSPLKLVEDTQYF
- | TRBJ2-7 | - | TRBV15 | TGTGCCACCAGCAGAGAAAAGAACTCCTACGAGCAGTACTTC | CATSREKNSYEQYF
TRBD1 | TRBJ1-1 | - | TRBV7-8 | TGTGCCAGCAGCTTAGCCTCCGGGACAGTAAACACTGAAGCTTTCTTT | CASSLASGTVNTEAFF
- | TRBJ2-3 | - | TRBV7-9 | TGTGCCAGCACCGCTGCCAGGGGAGAGGGGTCAGATACGCAGTATTTT | CASTAARGEGSDTQYF
- | TRBJ1-4 | once | TRBV14 | TGTGCCAGCAGCCTCCACGGCCTCCGGGACCAAGCCCTAAAACTGTTTTTT | CASSLHGLRDQALKLFF
TRBD2 | TRBJ2-5 | - | TRBV6-1 | TGTGCCAGCAGTGAAGAGGTGGGACTAGCGGGGGTCGAGACCCAGTACTTC | CASSEEVGLAGVETQYF
- | TRBJ2-6 | - | TRBV24-1 | TGTGCCACCAGTGATACGGTACAGGAGCGCTCTGGGGCCAACGTCCTGACTTTC | CATSDTVQERSGANVLTF
TRBD2 | TRBJ2-7 | - | TRBV20-1 | TGCAGTGCTAGACCCGGGACTAACTCCGACGAGCAGTACTTC | CSARPGTNSDEQYF
- | TRBJ2-1 | once | TRBV4-2 | TGTGCCAGCAACCAAGTCTTACTCAATGAGCAGTTCTTC | CASNQVLLNEQFF
TRBD2 | TRBJ2-1 | few | TRBV3-1 | TGTGCCAGCAGCCAAGATCGGCTAGCGGGGCTATGCAATGAGCAGTTCTTC | CASSQDRLAGLCNEQFF
TRBD1 | TRBJ1-2 | - | TRBV9 | TGTGCCAGCAGTGCTCGCGACAGGGGGAGTAACTATGGCTACACCTTC | CASSARDRGSNYGYTF
TRBD2 | TRBJ2-1 | - | TRBV11-2 | TGTGCCAGCAGCCCGACACCACTAGCGGGGGGGAGTAATGAGCAGTTCTTC | CASSPTPLAGGSNEQFF
TRBD2 | TRBJ2-3 | - | TRBV7-9 | TGTGCCAGCAGCTTAGCGGGTGGACTAGCGGCAGATACGCAGTATTTT | CASSLAGGLAADTQYF
- | TRBJ1-6 | - | TRBV7-2 | TGTGCCAGCAGCTTAGGCTCCGTAGCTTCACCCCTCCACTTT | CASSLGSVASPLHF